These 5 T cell receptor beta chains were sequenced from one sample in a study of CXCR3-negative and CXCR3-positive naive CD8 T cells. TRB cDNA libraries were made by UMI-labeled 5' RACE. After re-calling the 5' RACE reads, TCRdb lists one entry per CDR3 protein, DNA absent. The clone table shows some 130,000 distinct CDR3 sequences, with the ten largest holding 0.29%. The sequenced sample consisted of naive CXCR3- CD8+ T cells from blood. Subset reported: CD45RO-CCR7+CD27+CD95- naive CD8+ T cells lacking CXCR3 (TNR3-). Receptors originate from a human donor in good health. Some clones in this sample may be carry-over from other donors' samples.

The chain joins TRBV25-1 to TRBJ2-7; TCRdb's assignment of TRBD1 cannot be checked, as there is no DNA. This CDR3 has 12 amino acids. The V gene's germline CDR1 is MGHDK and CDR2 SYGVNS. This CDR3 reads CASRGPRGEQYF.

The chain has TRBV4-2 and TRBJ2-5; the D call of TRBD2 rests on TCRdb alone, since no DNA is present to check it. The CDR3 runs 13 residues. In germline, CDR1 is LGHNA, CDR2 YNFKEQ. CDR3 sequence: CASSQDIAGYRYF.

This chain uses TRBV19 with TRBJ2-7; the TCRdb D gene call, TRBD1, has no DNA to confirm it. Germline V CDR1 and CDR2: LNHDA, SQIVND (reference sequence). The length of the CDR3 is 13 residues. CDR3 loop: CASTPGQGYEQYF. The full variable domain, its missing parts supplied by reference TRBV19 and TRBJ2-7, is DGGITQSPKYLFRKEGQNVTLSCEQNLNHDAMYWYRQDPGQGLRLIYYSQIVNDFQKGDIAEGYSVSREKKESFPLTVTSAQKNPTAFYLCASTPGQGYEQYFGPGTRLTVT.

This chain joins TRBV29-1 and TRBJ1-1; TCRdb picks TRBD1, but there is no DNA to check that call. There are 15 residues in the CDR3. Germline V gene data show CDR1 as SQVTM and CDR2 as ANQGSEA. This CDR3 reads CSVAPSGGSNTEAFF.

The chain joins TRBV7-9 to TRBJ2-3; TCRdb outputs TRBD2, but without DNA this stays unchecked. CDR1 SEHNR and CDR2 FQNEAQ come from the germline V gene (reference sequence). This CDR3 is built from 15 residues. CDR3 in amino acids: CASRLGGSSTDTQYF.